This T cell receptor beta chain was profiled in a study of response to subunit inactivated influenza vaccine. Each CDR3 protein is one row after TCRdb ran MiXCR on the RT-PCR reads. The sample includes a few hundred thousand distinct CDR3 sequences, roughly 20% of them seen just once. Whole-study findings and limits: It was suggested by the authors that few new T cells are recruited by each seasonal influenza vaccination.

Germline CDR1 MNHNS, CDR2 SASEGT. The V and J ends lost 6 bases and 9 bases, in that order; junction bases with no gene match: 6. This CDR3 has 14 residues. This clonotype appeared a few times. Its specificity is unknown. This clonotype was sampled from a man in his fifties or sixties who received an inactivated influenza vaccine. The material was PBMCs from blood, obtained around 22 months after vaccination. The chain combines TRBV6-1 with TRBJ1-6, with 9 bases lining up with TRBD1. Here the CDR3 reads CASSRTGVGSPLHF. CDR3 sequence (DNA): TGTGCCAGCAGCCGGACAGGGGTTGGTTCACCCCTCCACTTT.